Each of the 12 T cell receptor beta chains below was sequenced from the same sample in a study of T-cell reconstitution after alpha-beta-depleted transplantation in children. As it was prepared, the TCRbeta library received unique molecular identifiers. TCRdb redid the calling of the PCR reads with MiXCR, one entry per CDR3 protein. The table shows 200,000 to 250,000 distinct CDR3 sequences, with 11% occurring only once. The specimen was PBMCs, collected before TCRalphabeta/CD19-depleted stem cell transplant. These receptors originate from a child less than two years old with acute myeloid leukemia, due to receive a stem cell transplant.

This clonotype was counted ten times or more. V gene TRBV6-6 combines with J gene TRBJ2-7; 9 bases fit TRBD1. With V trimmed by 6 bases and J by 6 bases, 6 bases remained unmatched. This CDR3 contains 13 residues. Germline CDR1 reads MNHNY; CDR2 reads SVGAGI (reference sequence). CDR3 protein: CASSRTGVVEQYF. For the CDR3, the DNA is TGTGCCAGCAGCCGGACAGGGGTGGTCGAGCAGTACTTC.

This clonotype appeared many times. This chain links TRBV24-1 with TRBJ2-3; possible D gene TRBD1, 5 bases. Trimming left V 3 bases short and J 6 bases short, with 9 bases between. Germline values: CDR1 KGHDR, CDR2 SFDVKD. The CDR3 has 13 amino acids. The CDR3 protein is CATSDISGDTQYF. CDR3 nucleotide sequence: TGTGCCACCAGTGATATCTCAGGGGATACGCAGTATTTT.

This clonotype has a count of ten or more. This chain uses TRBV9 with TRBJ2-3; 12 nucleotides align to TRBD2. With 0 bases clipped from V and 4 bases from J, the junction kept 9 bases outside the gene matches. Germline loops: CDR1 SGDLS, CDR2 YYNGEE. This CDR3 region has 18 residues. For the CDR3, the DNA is TGTGCCAGCAGCGTAGGGTCTAGCGGGGGGGCCATTGCAGATACGCAGTATTTT. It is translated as CASSVGSSGGAIADTQYF.

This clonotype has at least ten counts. The DNA of the CDR3 is TGCAGTGCTATCTTGCGGGTTGACTATGGCTACACCTTC. Its protein product is CSAILRVDYGYTF. The chain carries TRBV20-1 and TRBJ1-2; D is ambiguous. Per germline, CDR1 DFQATT and CDR2 SNEGSKA (reference sequence). The CDR3 consists of 13 residues. With 4 bases removed from V and 3 bases from J, the gap between germline ends came to 12 bases.

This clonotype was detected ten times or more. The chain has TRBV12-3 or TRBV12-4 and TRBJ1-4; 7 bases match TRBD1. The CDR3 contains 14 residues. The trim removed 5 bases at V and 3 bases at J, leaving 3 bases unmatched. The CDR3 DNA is TGTGCCAGCAGTCAGGGACAGTCTAATGAAAAACTGTTTTTT. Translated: CASSQGQSNEKLFF.

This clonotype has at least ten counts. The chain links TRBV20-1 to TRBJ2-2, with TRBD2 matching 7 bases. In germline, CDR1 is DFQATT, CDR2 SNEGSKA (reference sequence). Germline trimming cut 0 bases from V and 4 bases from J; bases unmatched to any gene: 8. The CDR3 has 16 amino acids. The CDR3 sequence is CSARDRWASGTGELFF. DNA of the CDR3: TGCAGTGCTAGAGATCGGTGGGCTAGCGGCACCGGGGAGCTGTTTTTT.

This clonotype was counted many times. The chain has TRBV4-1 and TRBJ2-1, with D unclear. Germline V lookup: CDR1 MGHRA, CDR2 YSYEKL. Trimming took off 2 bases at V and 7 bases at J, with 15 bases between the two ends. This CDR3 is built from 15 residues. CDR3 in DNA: TGCGCCAGCAGCCAATATCCACTTCAGTCTAATGAGCAGTTCTTC. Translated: CASSQYPLQSNEQFF.

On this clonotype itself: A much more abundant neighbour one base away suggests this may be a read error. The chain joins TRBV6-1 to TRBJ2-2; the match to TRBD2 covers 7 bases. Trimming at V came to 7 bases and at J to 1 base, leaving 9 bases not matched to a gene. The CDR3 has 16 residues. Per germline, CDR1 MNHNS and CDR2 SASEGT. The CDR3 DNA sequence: TGTGCCAGCAACCGGGGGGAGGCCTTGAACACCGGGGAGCTGTTTTTT. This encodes CASNRGEALNTGELFF.

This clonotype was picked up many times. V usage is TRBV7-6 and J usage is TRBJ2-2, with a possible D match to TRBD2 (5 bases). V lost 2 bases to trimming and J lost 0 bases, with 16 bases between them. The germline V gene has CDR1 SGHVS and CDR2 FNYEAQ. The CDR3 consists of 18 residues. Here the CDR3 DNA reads TGTGCCAGCAGCTTATTACGATTCGAGGGCCCGAACACCGGGGAGCTGTTTTTT. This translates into CASSLLRFEGPNTGELFF.

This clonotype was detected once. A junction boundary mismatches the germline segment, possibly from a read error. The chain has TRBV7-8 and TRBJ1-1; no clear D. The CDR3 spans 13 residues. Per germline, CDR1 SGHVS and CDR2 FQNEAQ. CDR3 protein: CVSSLGGNTEAFF. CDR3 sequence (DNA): TGTGTCAGCAGCTTAGGCGGGAACACTGAAGCTTTCTTT.

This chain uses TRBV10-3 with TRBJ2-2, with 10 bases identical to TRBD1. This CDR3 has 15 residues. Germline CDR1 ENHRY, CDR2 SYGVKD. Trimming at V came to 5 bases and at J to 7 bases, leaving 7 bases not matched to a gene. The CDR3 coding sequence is TGTGCCATCAGTACTCGGACAGGGGGAGGCGGGGAGCTGTTTTTT. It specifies CAISTRTGGGGELFF.

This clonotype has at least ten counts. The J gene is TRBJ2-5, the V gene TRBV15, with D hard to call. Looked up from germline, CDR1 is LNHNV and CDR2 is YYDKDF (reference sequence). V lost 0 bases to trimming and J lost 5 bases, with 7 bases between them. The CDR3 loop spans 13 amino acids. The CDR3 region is CATSRDLVETQYF. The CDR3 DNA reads TGTGCCACCAGCAGAGATCTGGTCGAGACCCAGTACTTC.